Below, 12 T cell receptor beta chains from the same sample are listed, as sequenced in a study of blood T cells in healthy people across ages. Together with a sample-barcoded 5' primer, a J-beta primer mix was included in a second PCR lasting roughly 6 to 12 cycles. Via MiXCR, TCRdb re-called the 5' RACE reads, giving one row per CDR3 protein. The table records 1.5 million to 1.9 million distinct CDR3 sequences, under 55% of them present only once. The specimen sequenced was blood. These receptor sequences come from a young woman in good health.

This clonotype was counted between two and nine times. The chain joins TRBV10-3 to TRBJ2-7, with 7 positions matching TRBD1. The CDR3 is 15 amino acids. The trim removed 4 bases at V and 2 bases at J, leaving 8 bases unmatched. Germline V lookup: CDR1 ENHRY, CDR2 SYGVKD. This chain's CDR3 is CAISGPDRAAYEQYF. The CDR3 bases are TGTGCCATCAGTGGCCCCGACAGGGCTGCCTACGAGCAGTACTTC.

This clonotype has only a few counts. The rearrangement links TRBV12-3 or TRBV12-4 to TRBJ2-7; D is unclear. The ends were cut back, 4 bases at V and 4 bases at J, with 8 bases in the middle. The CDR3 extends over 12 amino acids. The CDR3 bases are TGTGCCAGCAGTTCGCACGGATACGAGCAGTACTTC. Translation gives CASSSHGYEQYF.

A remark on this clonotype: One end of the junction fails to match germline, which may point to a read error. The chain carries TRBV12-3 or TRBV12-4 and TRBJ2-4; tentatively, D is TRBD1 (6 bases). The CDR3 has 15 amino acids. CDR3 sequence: CTSSLRQAPKNIQYF. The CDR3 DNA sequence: TGTACCAGCAGCCTTAGACAGGCCCCCAAAAACATTCAGTACTTC.

The CDR3, as DNA: TGCGCCAGCAGCCCTGGGGGCGCAGGAGCTAACTATGGCTACACCTTC. It specifies CASSPGGAGANYGYTF. The chain has TRBV4-3 and TRBJ1-2; the D gene is possibly TRBD1 (6 bases). Germline V gives CDR1 LGHNA, CDR2 YSLEER. This CDR3 comprises 16 residues. Trimming pared 4 bases from V and 0 bases from J, leaving 15 bases between.

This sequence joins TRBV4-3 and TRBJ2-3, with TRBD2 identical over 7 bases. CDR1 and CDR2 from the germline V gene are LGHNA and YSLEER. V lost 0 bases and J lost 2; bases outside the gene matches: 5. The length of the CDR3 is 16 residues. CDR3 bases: TGCGCCAGCAGCCAAGACGTCGGGGGGTCCACAGATACGCAGTATTTT. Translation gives CASSQDVGGSTDTQYF.

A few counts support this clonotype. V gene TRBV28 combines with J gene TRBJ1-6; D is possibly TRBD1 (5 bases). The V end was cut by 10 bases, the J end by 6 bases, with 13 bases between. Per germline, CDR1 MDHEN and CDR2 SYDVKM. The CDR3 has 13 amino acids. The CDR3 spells CANSGTVNSPLHF. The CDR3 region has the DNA TGTGCCAACTCCGGGACGGTTAATTCACCCCTCCACTTT.

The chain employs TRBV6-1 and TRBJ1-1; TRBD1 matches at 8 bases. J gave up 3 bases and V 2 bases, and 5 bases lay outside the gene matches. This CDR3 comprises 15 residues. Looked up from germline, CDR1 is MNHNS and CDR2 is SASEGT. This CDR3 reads CASSEQGARDTEAFF. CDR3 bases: TGTGCCAGCAGTGAACAGGGGGCGCGGGACACTGAAGCTTTCTTT.

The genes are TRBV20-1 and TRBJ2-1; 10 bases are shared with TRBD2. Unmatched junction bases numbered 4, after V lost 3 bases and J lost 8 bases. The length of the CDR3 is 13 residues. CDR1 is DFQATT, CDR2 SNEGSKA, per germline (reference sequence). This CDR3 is CSASVGLADEQFF. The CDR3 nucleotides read TGCAGTGCTAGTGTAGGACTAGCGGATGAGCAGTTCTTC.

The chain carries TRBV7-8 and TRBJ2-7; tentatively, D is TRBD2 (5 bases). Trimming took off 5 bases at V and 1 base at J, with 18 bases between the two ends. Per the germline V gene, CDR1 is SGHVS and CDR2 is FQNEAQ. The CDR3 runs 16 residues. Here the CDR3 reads CASSQRTARRSYEQYF. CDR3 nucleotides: TGTGCCAGCAGCCAGAGGACGGCTCGGAGGTCCTACGAGCAGTACTTC.

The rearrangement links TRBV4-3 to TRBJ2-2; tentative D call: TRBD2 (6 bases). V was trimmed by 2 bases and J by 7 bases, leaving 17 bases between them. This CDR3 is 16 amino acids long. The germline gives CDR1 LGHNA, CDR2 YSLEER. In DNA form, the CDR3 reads TGCGCCAGCAGCCAAAGGCCCGCGGGGTTCGGCGGGGAGCTGTTTTTT. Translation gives CASSQRPAGFGGELFF.

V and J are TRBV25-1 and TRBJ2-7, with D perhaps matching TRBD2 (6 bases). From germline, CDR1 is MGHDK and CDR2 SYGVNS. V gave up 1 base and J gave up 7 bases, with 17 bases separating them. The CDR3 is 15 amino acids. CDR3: CASSESRGKGAEQYF. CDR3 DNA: TGTGCCAGCAGTGAATCCCGGGGGAAGGGCGCTGAGCAGTACTTC.

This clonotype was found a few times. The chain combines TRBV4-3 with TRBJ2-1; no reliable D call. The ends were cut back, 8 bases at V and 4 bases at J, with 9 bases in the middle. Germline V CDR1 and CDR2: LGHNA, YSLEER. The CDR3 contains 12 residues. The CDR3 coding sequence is TGCGCCAGCGCCGACGGATACAATGAGCAGTTCTTC. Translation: CASADGYNEQFF.